This TCR beta chain derives from a study of T cells after yellow fever vaccination. Whole-study context: For low cell numbers, libraries were made with SMART-Seq v4 Ultra Low Input. Study-wide points: Contaminants from the bulk population, in the form of abundant clonotypes, could be found in FACS-sorted repertoires.

Using its own MiXCR run on the 5' RACE reads, TCRdb lists one record per CDR3 protein. This table has 150,000 to 200,000 distinct CDR3 sequences, roughly 6.4% appearing once. This CDR3 comprises 12 residues. The V gene's germline CDR1 is MDHEN and CDR2 SYDVKM. Trimming took 5 bases from V and 7 from J, leaving 9 bases between them. This clonotype was seen many times. The antigen is not known. Here the sequenced sample was CD4+ T cells sorted from PBMCs, taken on the day of the first yellow fever vaccination. This chain joins TRBV28 and TRBJ2-1; D is unresolved. The source is a man between 18 and 29 years old who received the YFV17D yellow fever vaccine. CDR3 coding DNA: TGTGCCAGCAGTCTTCTTTTAAATGAGCAGTTCTTC. It encodes CASSLLLNEQFF.